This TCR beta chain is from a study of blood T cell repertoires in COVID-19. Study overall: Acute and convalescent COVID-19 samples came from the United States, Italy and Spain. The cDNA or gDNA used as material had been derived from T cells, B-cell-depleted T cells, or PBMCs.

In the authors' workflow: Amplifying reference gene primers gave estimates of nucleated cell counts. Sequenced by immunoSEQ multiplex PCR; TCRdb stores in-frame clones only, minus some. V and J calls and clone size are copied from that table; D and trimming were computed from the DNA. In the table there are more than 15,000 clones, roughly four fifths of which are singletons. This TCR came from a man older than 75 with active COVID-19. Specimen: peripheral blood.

DNA of the CDR3: TGTGCCAGCAGAAACACAGTTCGGAATAATGAAAAACTGTTTTTT. It yields the protein CASRNTVRNNEKLFF. This rearrangement joins TRBV6-5 to TRBJ1-4, with unresolved D. Trimming removed 6 bases at V and 4 bases at J, with 15 bases between. CDR1 is MNHEY, CDR2 SVGAGI, per germline. This CDR3 has 15 amino acids.